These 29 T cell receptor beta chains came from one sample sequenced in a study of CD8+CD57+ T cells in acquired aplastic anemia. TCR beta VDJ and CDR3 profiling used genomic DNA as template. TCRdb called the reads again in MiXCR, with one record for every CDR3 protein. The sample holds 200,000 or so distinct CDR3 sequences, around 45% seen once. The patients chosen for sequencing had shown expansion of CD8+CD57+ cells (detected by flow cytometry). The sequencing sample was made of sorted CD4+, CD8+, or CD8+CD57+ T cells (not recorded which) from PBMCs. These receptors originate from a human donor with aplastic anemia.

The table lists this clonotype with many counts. CDR3 amino acids: CSARAYRGLDTEAFF. The CDR3 coding sequence is TGCAGTGCTAGAGCTTACAGGGGGCTGGACACTGAAGCTTTCTTT. The gene calls are TRBV20-1 and TRBJ1-1; 9 bases are shared with TRBD1. The germline CDR1 and CDR2 sequences are DFQATT and SNEGSKA (reference sequence). The V gene end was trimmed by 1 base and the J gene end by 3 bases; junction bases not matched to a gene: 6. This CDR3 has 15 residues.

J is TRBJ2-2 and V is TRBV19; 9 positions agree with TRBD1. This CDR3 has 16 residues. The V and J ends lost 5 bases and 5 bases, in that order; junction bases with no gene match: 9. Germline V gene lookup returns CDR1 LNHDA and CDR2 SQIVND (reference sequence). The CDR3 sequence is CASSVETGGGTGELFF. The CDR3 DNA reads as TGTGCCAGTAGTGTCGAGACAGGGGGGGGGACCGGGGAGCTGTTTTTT.

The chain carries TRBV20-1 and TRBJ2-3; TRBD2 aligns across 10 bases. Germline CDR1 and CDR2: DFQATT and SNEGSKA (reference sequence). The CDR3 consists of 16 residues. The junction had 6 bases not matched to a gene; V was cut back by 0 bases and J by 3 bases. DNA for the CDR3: TGCAGTGCTAGAGACCCCCTAGCGGGGGAAACAGATACGCAGTATTTT. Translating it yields CSARDPLAGETDTQYF.

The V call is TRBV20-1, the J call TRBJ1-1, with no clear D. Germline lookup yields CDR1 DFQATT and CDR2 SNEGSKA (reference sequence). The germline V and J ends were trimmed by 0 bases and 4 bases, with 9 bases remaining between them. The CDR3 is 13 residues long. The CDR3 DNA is TGCAGTGCTAGAGAGATGATCGGCACTGAAGCTTTCTTT. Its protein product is CSAREMIGTEAFF.

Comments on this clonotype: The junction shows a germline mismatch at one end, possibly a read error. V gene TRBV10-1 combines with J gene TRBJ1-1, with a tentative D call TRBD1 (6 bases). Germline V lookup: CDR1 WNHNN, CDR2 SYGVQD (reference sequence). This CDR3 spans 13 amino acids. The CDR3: CASSGTPNTEAFF. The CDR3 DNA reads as TGTGCCAGCAGCGGGACACCCAACACTGAAGCTTTCTTT.

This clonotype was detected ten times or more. CDR3 protein: CASSFRGGREISYEQYF. CDR3 bases: TGTGCCAGCAGCTTCCGGGGGGGACGGGAGATCTCCTACGAGCAGTACTTC. V gene TRBV5-4 combines with J gene TRBJ2-7; 8 bases match TRBD2. Germline loops: CDR1 SGHNT, CDR2 YYREEE (reference sequence). The CDR3 totals 17 residues. Trimming cost V 2 bases and J 0 bases; bases outside gene matches: 10. The whole variable domain, remainder taken from reference TRBV5-4 and TRBJ2-7, is ETGVTQSPTHLIKTRGQQVTLRCSSQSGHNTVSWYQQALGQGPQFIFQYYREEENGRGNFPPRFSGLQFPNYSSELNVNALELDDSALYLCASSFRGGREISYEQYFGPGTRLTVT.

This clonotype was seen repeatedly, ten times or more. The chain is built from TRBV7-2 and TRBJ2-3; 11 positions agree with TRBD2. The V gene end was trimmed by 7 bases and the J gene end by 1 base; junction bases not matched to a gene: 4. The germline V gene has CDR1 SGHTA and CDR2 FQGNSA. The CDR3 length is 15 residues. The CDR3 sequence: CASTLAGGRTDTQYF. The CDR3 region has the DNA TGTGCCAGCACGCTAGCGGGGGGACGCACAGATACGCAGTATTTT.

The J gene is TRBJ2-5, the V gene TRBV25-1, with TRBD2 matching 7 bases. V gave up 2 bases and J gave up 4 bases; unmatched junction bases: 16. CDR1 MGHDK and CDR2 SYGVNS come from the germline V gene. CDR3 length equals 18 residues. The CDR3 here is CASSERVTGGPLVETQYF. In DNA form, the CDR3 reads TGTGCCAGCAGTGAAAGAGTAACGGGGGGACCTCTGGTAGAGACCCAGTACTTC.

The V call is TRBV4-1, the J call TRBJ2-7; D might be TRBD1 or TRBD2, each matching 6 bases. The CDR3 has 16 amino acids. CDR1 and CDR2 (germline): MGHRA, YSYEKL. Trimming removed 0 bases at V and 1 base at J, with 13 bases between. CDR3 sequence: CASSQDSGGESYEQYF. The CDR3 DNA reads TGCGCCAGCAGCCAAGATTCCGGGGGCGAATCCTACGAGCAGTACTTC.

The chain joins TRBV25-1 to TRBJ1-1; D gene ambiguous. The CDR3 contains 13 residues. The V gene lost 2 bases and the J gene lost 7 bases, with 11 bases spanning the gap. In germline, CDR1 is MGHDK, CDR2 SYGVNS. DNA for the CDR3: TGTGCCAGCAGTGAACCCTACCGCGGTGAAGCTTTCTTT. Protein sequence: CASSEPYRGEAFF.

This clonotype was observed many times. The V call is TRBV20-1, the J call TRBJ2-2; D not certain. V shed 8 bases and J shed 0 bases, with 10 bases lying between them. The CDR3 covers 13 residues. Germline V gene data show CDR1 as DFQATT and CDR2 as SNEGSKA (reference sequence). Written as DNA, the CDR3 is TGCAGTTACACCTCCGCGAACACCGGGGAGCTGTTTTTT. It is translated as CSYTSANTGELFF.

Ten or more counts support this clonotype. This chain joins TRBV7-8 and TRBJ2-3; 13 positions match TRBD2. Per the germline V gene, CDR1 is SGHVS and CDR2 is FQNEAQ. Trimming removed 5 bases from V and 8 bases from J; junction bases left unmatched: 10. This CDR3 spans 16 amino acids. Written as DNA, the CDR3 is TGTGCCAGCAGCGTCACCGGGACTAGCGGGATTGGTACGCAGTATTTT. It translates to CASSVTGTSGIGTQYF.

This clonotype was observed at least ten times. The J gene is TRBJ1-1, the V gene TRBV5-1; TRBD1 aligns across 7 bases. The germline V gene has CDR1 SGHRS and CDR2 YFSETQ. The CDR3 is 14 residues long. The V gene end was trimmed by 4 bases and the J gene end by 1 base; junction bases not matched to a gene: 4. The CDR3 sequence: CASSQGDGNTEAFF. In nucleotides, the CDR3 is TGCGCCAGCAGCCAGGGGGACGGGAACACTGAAGCTTTCTTT.

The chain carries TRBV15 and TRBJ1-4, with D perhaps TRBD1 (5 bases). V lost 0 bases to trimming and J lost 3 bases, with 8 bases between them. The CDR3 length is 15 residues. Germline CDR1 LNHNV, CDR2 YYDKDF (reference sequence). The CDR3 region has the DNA TGTGCCACCAGCAGAGATAAGGGGCCTAATGAAAAACTGTTTTTT. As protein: CATSRDKGPNEKLFF.

In DNA, the CDR3 is TGTGCCAGCAGCTTCAGGACTAGCAGGCCCCGGGGGTCCTACGAGCAGTACTTC. Translated: CASSFRTSRPRGSYEQYF. V usage is TRBV11-2 and J usage is TRBJ2-7; 8 bases line up with TRBD2. The CDR3 runs to 18 residues. In germline, CDR1 is SGHAT, CDR2 FQNNGV. The junction had 14 bases not matched to a gene; V was cut back by 3 bases and J by 1 base. Looking up the rest from reference TRBV11-2 and TRBJ2-7 gives the full variable domain: EAGVAQSPRYKIIEKRQSVAFWCNPISGHATLYWYQQILGQGPKLLIQFQNNGVVDDSQLPKDRFSAERLKGVDSTLKIQPAKLEDSAVYLCASSFRTSRPRGSYEQYFGPGTRLTVT.

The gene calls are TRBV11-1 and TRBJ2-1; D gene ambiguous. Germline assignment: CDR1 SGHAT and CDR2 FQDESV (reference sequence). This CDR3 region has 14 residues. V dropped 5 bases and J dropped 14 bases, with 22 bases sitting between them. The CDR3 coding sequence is TGTGCCAGCAGCCAGTCGGCCGTCTTCCTCCTGGAGTTCTTC. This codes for CASSQSAVFLLEFF.

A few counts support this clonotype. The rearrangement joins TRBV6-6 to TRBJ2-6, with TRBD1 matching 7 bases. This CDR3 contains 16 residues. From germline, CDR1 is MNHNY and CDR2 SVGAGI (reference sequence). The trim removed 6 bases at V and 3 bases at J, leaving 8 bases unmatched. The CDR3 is CASRRQGQYGANVLTF. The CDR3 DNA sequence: TGTGCCAGCAGGCGACAGGGCCAGTATGGGGCCAACGTCCTGACTTTC.

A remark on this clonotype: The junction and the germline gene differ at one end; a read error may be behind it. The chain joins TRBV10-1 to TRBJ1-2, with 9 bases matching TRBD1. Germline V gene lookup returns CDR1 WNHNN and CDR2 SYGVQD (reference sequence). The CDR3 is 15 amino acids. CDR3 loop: CASSESTGGLYGYTF. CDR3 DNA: TGCGCCAGCAGTGAGTCTACAGGGGGCTTATATGGCTACACCTTT.

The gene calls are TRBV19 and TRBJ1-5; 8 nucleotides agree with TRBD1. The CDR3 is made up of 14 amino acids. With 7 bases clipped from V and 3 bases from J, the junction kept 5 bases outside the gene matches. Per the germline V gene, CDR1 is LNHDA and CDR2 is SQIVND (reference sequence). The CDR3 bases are TGTGCCAGTACAAGACAGGGGTACAATCAGCCCCAGCATTTT. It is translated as CASTRQGYNQPQHF.

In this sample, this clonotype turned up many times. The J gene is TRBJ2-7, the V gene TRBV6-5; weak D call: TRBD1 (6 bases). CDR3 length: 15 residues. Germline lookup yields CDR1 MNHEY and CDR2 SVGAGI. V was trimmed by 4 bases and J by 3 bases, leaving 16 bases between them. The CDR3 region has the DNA TGTGCCAGCAGTTTCTCACAGGGAGTTGGCTACGAGCAGTACTTC. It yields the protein CASSFSQGVGYEQYF.

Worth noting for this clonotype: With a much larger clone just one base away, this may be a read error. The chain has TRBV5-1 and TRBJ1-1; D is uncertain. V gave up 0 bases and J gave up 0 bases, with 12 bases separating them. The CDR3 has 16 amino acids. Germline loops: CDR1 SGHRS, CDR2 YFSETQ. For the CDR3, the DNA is TGCGCCAGCAGCTTGGTGTCTGGGATGTTGAACACTGAAGCTTTCTTT. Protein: CASSLVSGMLNTEAFF.

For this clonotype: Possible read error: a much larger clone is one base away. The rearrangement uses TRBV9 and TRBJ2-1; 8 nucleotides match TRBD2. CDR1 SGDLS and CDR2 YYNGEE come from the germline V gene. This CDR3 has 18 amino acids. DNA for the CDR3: TGTGCCAACAGCGCAGCTCAGGGAACTAGCGGAGCCAACAATGAGCAGTTCTTC. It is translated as CANSAAQGTSGANNEQFF.

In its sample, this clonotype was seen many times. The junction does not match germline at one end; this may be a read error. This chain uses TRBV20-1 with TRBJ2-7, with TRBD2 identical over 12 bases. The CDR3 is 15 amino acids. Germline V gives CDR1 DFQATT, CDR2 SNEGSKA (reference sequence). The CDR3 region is CSAKRSSGRAIWQHF. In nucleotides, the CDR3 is TGCAGTGCTAAACGATCTAGCGGGAGGGCCATTTGGCAGCACTTC.

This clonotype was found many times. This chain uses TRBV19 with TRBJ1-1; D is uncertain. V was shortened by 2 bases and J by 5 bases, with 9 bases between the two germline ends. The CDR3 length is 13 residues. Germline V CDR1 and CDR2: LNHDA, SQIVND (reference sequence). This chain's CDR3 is CASSIRKSTEAFF. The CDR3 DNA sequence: TGTGCCAGTAGTATACGTAAGTCGACTGAAGCTTTCTTT. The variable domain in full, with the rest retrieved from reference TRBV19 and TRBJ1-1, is DGGITQSPKYLFRKEGQNVTLSCEQNLNHDAMYWYRQDPGQGLRLIYYSQIVNDFQKGDIAEGYSVSREKKESFPLTVTSAQKNPTAFYLCASSIRKSTEAFFGQGTRLTVV.

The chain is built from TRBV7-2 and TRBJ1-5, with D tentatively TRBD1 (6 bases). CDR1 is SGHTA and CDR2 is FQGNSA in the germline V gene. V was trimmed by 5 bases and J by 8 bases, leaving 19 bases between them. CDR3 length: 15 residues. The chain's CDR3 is CASSPTNRAGEPQHF. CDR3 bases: TGTGCCAGCAGCCCGACGAACAGGGCCGGGGAGCCCCAGCATTTT.

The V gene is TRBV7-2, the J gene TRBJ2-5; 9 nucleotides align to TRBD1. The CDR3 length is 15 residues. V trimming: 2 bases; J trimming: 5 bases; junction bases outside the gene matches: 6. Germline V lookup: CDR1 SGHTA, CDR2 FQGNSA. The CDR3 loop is CASSLRRTGVETQYF. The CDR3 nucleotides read TGTGCCAGCAGCTTAAGGAGGACAGGGGTCGAGACCCAGTACTTC.

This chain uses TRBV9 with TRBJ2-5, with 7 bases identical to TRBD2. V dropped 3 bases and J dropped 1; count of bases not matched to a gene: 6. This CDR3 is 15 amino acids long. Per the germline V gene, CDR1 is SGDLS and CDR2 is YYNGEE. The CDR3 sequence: CASSESSGVQETQYF. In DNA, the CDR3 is TGTGCCAGCAGCGAGTCCAGCGGGGTCCAAGAGACCCAGTACTTC.

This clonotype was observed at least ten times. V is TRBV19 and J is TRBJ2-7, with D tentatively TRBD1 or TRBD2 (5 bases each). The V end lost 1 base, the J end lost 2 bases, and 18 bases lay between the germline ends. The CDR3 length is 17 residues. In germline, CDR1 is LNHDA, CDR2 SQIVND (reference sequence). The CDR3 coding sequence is TGTGCCAGTAGTATAGGACATACCGATAAGGGACCCTACGAGCAGTACTTC. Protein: CASSIGHTDKGPYEQYF.

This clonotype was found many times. This CDR3 is CASSQEGWYRGTEAFF. The DNA of the CDR3 is TGTGCCAGCAGCCAAGAGGGTTGGTACAGGGGTACTGAAGCTTTCTTT. J is TRBJ1-1 and V is TRBV4-2; TRBD1 matches 7 bases. The CDR3 runs 16 residues. The J segment lost 5 bases and the V segment lost 0 bases, leaving 9 bases of the junction unmatched. CDR1 is LGHNA and CDR2 is YNFKEQ in the germline V gene.